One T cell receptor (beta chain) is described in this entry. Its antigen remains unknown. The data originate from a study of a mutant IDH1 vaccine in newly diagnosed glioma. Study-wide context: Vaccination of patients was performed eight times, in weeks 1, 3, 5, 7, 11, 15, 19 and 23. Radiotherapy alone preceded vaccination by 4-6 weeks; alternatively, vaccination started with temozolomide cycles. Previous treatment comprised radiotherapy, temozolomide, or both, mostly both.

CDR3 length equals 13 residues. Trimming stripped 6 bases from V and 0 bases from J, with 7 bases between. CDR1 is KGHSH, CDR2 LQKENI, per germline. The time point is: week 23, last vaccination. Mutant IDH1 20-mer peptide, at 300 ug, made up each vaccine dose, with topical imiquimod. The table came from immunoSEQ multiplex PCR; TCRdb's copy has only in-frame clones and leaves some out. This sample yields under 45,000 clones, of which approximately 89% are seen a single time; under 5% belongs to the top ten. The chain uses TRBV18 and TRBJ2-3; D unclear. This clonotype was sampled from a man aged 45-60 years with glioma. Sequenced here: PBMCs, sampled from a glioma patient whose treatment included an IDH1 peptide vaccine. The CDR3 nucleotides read TGTGCCAGCTCGAGAGGCAGCACAGATACGCAGTATTTT. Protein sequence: CASSRGSTDTQYF.